This passage covers 20 T cell receptor beta chains from one sample sequenced in a study of cytomegalovirus exposure and HLA in healthy donors. PCR was performed using 60 Vbeta and 13 Jbeta primers. The table came from immunoSEQ multiplex PCR; TCRdb's copy has only in-frame clones and leaves some out. The table includes roughly 190,000 clones, 9.5% detected once. The specimen was PBMCs. All receptors derive from a woman aged 25 to 39 in good health and CMV-seropositive.

The genes are TRBV2 and TRBJ2-5, with TRBD2 matching 9 bases. This CDR3 region has 14 residues. The germline gives CDR1 SNHLY, CDR2 FYNNEI. Germline trimming cut 7 bases from V and 4 bases from J; bases unmatched to any gene: 7. Here the CDR3 DNA reads TGTGCCAGCACATTAGCGGGAGTCGCAGAGACCCAGTACTTC. Amino acid sequence: CASTLAGVAETQYF.

This clone was observed a handful of times. This chain links TRBV30 with TRBJ1-1; D is perhaps TRBD1 (5 bases). Trimming removed 7 bases from V and 6 bases from J, with 15 bases in between. The CDR3 runs to 12 residues. In germline, CDR1 is GTSNPN, CDR2 SVGIG (reference sequence). CDR3 bases: TGTGCCTCTTCTGATGTAGGGGCTGAAGCTTTCTTT. The encoded protein is CASSDVGAEAFF. The variable domain in full, completed from reference TRBV30 and TRBJ1-1, reads SQTIHQWPATLVQPVGSPLSLECTVEGTSNPNLYWYRQAAGRGLQLLFYSVGIGQISSEVPQNLSASRPQDRQFILSSKKLLLSDSGFYLCASSDVGAEAFFGQGTRLTVV.

This clone was observed a few times. An end of the junction does not agree with germline; a read error may underlie this. The rearrangement joins TRBV5-4 to TRBJ2-3; 9 bases are shared with TRBD1. The CDR3 covers 15 residues. CDR1 is SGHNT, CDR2 YYREEE, per germline (reference sequence). The CDR3 DNA reads TGTGCCAGCAGCCCGGACAGGGGAGTCAGAGATGCGCAGTATTTT. Amino acid sequence: CASSPDRGVRDAQYF.

In its sample, this clone was seen a few times. The V call is TRBV29-1, the J call TRBJ2-2; 13 bases align to TRBD2. CDR3 length: 14 residues. From germline, CDR1 is SQVTM and CDR2 ANQGSEA. The ends lost 1 base at V and 13 bases at J; junction bases unmatched: 6. The CDR3 coding sequence is TGCAGCGTTGAAGGACTAGCGGGAGGTCTTGGGCTGTTTTTT. Protein product: CSVEGLAGGLGLFF.

This clone turned up a few times. The J gene is TRBJ2-5, the V gene TRBV6-6; D unclear. Gene TRBJ2-7 matches the end of the DNA better, so the J call may be wrong. Germline values: CDR1 MNHNY, CDR2 SVGAGI (reference sequence). The CDR3 sequence is 14 residues long. CDR3 bases: TGTGCCAGCAGCGCCTTGGGCCACACCTACGAGCAGTACTTC. The encoded protein is CASSALGHTYEQYF.

The sample holds a few counts of this clone. The V and J genes are TRBV29-1 and TRBJ1-1; 9 nucleotides match TRBD1. The CDR3 has 16 residues. Germline V lookup: CDR1 SQVTM, CDR2 ANQGSEA. V gave up 1 base and J gave up 2 bases; unmatched junction bases: 8. The CDR3 sequence is CSVEGDRANANTEAFF. The CDR3 region has the DNA TGCAGCGTTGAAGGGGACAGGGCGAATGCCAACACTGAAGCTTTCTTT.

The chain employs TRBV25-1 and TRBJ2-1; 7 bases are a match to TRBD2. V dropped 3 bases and J dropped 2; count of bases not matched to a gene: 4. CDR1 is MGHDK and CDR2 is SYGVNS in the germline V gene. This CDR3 region has 15 residues. CDR3 residues: CASSEREYTYNEQFF. CDR3 bases: TGTGCCAGCAGTGAGCGGGAGTATACCTACAATGAGCAGTTCTTC.

In this sample, this clone turned up a few times. One junction end disagrees with the germline gene, perhaps due to a read error. This sequence joins TRBV4-2 and TRBJ2-3, with D tentatively TRBD2 (6 bases). CDR1 is LGHNA and CDR2 is YNFKEQ in the germline V gene. The CDR3 length is 14 residues. The CDR3 sequence is CASSQGTSRDTQYF. The CDR3 DNA sequence: TGTGCCAGCAGCCAAGGCACTAGCAGAGATACGCAGTATTTT.

CDR3 in amino acids: CASRPREAGTEAFF. As DNA, the CDR3 is TGTGCCAGTAGACCCAGGGAGGCGGGCACTGAAGCTTTCTTT. V and J are TRBV19 and TRBJ1-1; a weak D match, TRBD1 (5 bases). V was clipped by 6 bases and J by 4 bases, with 15 bases between them. Germline V gene sequence: CDR1 LNHDA, CDR2 SQIVND (reference sequence). The CDR3 totals 14 residues.

This clone was observed many times. CDR3 protein: CASSLDRGGRTEAFF. CDR3 in DNA: TGTGCCAGCAGCTTGGACCGGGGAGGTCGAACTGAAGCTTTCTTT. The rearrangement joins TRBV5-4 to TRBJ1-1, with D unresolved. CDR1 and CDR2 (germline): SGHNT, YYREEE (reference sequence). V lost 0 bases to trimming and J lost 5 bases, with 14 bases between them. This CDR3 has 15 residues.

This sequence joins TRBV7-9 and TRBJ2-4, with D unresolved. Trimming pared 2 bases from V and 8 bases from J, leaving 10 bases between. The CDR3 covers 13 residues. From germline, CDR1 is SEHNR and CDR2 FQNEAQ (reference sequence). The CDR3 DNA reads TGTGCCAGCAGCTTAATCGTGTCTGACATTCAGTACTTC. This translates into CASSLIVSDIQYF.

The chain has TRBV6-5 and TRBJ1-2, with TRBD1 matching 9 bases. Trimming cost V 2 bases and J 8 bases; bases outside gene matches: 3. Germline V gene lookup returns CDR1 MNHEY and CDR2 SVGAGI. The length of the CDR3 is 13 residues. CDR3 nucleotide sequence: TGTGCCAGCAGTTACACACAGGGGGCGGGCTACACCTTC. This translates into CASSYTQGAGYTF.

This clone turned up a few times. This chain links TRBV29-1 with TRBJ2-4, with TRBD1 identical over 9 bases. The length of the CDR3 is 14 residues. Germline V gene lookup returns CDR1 SQVTM and CDR2 ANQGSEA. Trimming took 6 bases from V and 3 from J; bases not matched to a gene: 6. DNA of the CDR3: TGCAGCGTCAGGACAGGGGCGGGCAAAAACATTCAGTACTTC. Its protein product is CSVRTGAGKNIQYF. The full variable domain, in which reference TRBV29-1 and TRBJ2-4 provide the parts outside the CDR3, is SAVISQKPSRDICQRGTSLTIQCQVDSQVTMMFWYRQQPGQSLTLIATANQGSEATYESGFVIDKFPISRPNLTFSTLTVSNMSPEDSSIYLCSVRTGAGKNIQYFGAGTRLSVL.

The chain uses TRBV9 and TRBJ2-1; TRBD2 matches at 8 bases. The CDR3 contains 15 residues. J was trimmed by 7 bases and V by 3 bases; bases with no gene match: 9. Germline V gives CDR1 SGDLS, CDR2 YYNGEE. Written as DNA, the CDR3 is TGTGCCAGCAGCGAGGGACTAGGGGACGGGAATGAGCAGTTCTTC. Translated: CASSEGLGDGNEQFF.

This clone was counted a few times. The chain recombines TRBV7-9 with TRBJ2-3, with TRBD1 matching 8 bases. CDR1 SEHNR and CDR2 FQNEAQ come from the germline V gene (reference sequence). Trimming cost V 5 bases and J 5 bases; bases outside gene matches: 6. The CDR3 totals 14 residues. The CDR3 region is CASSPGGAGDTQYF. The CDR3 DNA follows: TGTGCCAGCAGCCCAGGGGGCGCGGGAGATACGCAGTATTTT.

The rearrangement joins TRBV6-5 to TRBJ1-1; D gene ambiguous. This CDR3 comprises 13 residues. Trimming left V 2 bases short and J 5 bases short, with 9 bases between. CDR1 MNHEY and CDR2 SVGAGI come from the germline V gene. CDR3 nucleotide sequence: TGTGCCAGCAGTTACGTCCGGAGGACTGAAGCTTTCTTT. It yields the protein CASSYVRRTEAFF.

This clone was seen only a few times. CDR3 coding DNA: TGTGCCAGCAAGGGACTCCGGGGGGGAGCTTTCTTT. Protein product: CASKGLRGGAFF. This chain connects TRBV6-1 to TRBJ1-1; D possibly corresponds to TRBD1 (5 bases). V was pared by 7 bases and J by 10 bases, with 16 bases between. Germline values: CDR1 MNHNS, CDR2 SASEGT. The CDR3 sequence is 12 residues long.

This clone turned up a few times. This chain links TRBV13 with TRBJ1-4; a weak D match, TRBD1 (5 bases). The germline V gene has CDR1 PRHDT and CDR2 FYEKMQ (reference sequence). This CDR3 spans 13 amino acids. Trimming shortened V by 7 bases and J by 7 bases, and 13 bases separated the two germline ends. CDR3 bases: TGTGCCAGCACCCGGGGGGGAGGTGAAAAACTGTTTTTT. Encoded protein: CASTRGGGEKLFF.

A few counts support this clone. The chain recombines TRBV5-1 with TRBJ1-4, with TRBD1 as a possible D gene (5 bases). The ends were cut back, 3 bases at V and 3 bases at J, with 6 bases in the middle. The CDR3 is 13 amino acids. Per germline, CDR1 SGHRS and CDR2 YFSETQ. The CDR3 spells CASSWGANEKLFF. The CDR3 DNA reads TGCGCCAGCAGCTGGGGGGCTAATGAAAAACTGTTTTTT.

This clone was detected only a few times. V gene TRBV5-6 combines with J gene TRBJ2-6; 8 positions agree with TRBD1. Germline V gene data show CDR1 as SGHDT and CDR2 as YYEEEE. With V trimmed by 0 bases and J by 2 bases, 10 bases remained unmatched. The CDR3 sequence is 19 residues long. The DNA of the CDR3 is TGTGCCAGCAGCTTGGGACAGGGGTGGAATTTACCTGGGGCCAACGTCCTGACTTTC. Amino acid sequence: CASSLGQGWNLPGANVLTF. Based on the CDR3 plus reference TRBV5-6 and TRBJ2-6, the full variable domain is DAGVTQSPTHLIKTRGQQVTLRCSPKSGHDTVSWYQQALGQGPQFIFQYYEEEERQRGNFPDRFSGHQFPNYSSELNVNALLLGDSALYLCASSLGQGWNLPGANVLTFGAGSRLTVL.